A single sample is the source of the 10 T cell receptor beta chains below, sequenced in a study of blood T cell repertoires in COVID-19 (dated by TCRdb to about 2020). The library was made by the immunoSEQ multiplex PCR assay. TCRdb obtained this table from immuneACCESS and retained in-frame rearrangements with V and J assigned. These tables miss some clones; where compared with another copy, unresolved V genes account for less than half of the shortfall, and the remainder is unexplained. The sample table contains some 74,000 clones; only one count was recorded for roughly 84% of them. Together, the top ten hold about 6.6% of the sample. The sequencing sample was made of peripheral blood. The source is a man aged 45-60 years with active COVID-19.

The J gene is TRBJ2-1, the V gene TRBV27; D may be TRBD1 (6 bases). The CDR3 spans 16 residues. Trimming left V 1 base short and J 3 bases short, with 13 bases between. Per germline, CDR1 MNHEY and CDR2 SMNVEV (reference sequence). Written as DNA, the CDR3 is TGTGCCAGCAGTTTATTACGACAGGTGGGCTACAATGAGCAGTTCTTC. It translates to CASSLLRQVGYNEQFF.

The chain is built from TRBV5-4 and TRBJ2-1, with 8 nucleotides matching TRBD2. Unmatched junction bases numbered 10, after V lost 4 bases and J lost 7 bases. CDR1 and CDR2 from the germline V gene are SGHNT and YYREEE (reference sequence). This CDR3 contains 15 residues. CDR3 sequence reads: CASSPGVGGRNEQFF. Here the CDR3 DNA reads TGTGCCAGCAGCCCCGGGGTCGGCGGGAGGAATGAGCAGTTCTTC.

V usage is TRBV6-4 and J usage is TRBJ2-3, with 12 nucleotides matching TRBD2. The CDR3 is 17 residues long. J gave up 3 bases and V 5 bases, and 9 bases lay outside the gene matches. Germline CDR1 is MRHNA and CDR2 is SNTAGT. In DNA, the CDR3 is TGTGCCAGCAGTAAAGAACTAGCGGGAGGTTCAACAGATACGCAGTATTTT. Amino acids: CASSKELAGGSTDTQYF.

The chain links TRBV30 to TRBJ1-1; 12 nucleotides agree with TRBD1. The CDR3 contains 13 residues. Trimming cost V 5 bases and J 3 bases; bases outside gene matches: 1. In germline, CDR1 is GTSNPN, CDR2 SVGIG (reference sequence). As DNA, the CDR3 is TGTGCCTGGGGGACAGGGGGCTACACTGAAGCTTTCTTT. Encoded protein: CAWGTGGYTEAFF.

The rearrangement joins TRBV12-3 or TRBV12-4 to TRBJ2-2, with D perhaps TRBD1 (5 bases). The CDR3 consists of 13 residues. Deletions cut 7 bases from V and 6 bases from J, with 12 bases between. The CDR3 nucleotides are TGTGCCAGCACCCCGACAGACCCCGGGGAGCTGTTTTTT. Translation gives CASTPTDPGELFF.

The chain couples TRBV2 to TRBJ2-7; D might be TRBD1 (5 bases). Trimming shortened V by 7 bases and J by 5 bases, and 18 bases separated the two germline ends. This CDR3 is 14 amino acids long. CDR1 is SNHLY and CDR2 is FYNNEI in the germline V gene. The CDR3 coding sequence is TGTGCCAGCACCCTTGGACAAAGGAGCCACGAGCAGTACTTC. The encoded protein is CASTLGQRSHEQYF.

The chain combines TRBV7-2 with TRBJ2-4, with TRBD1 matching 8 bases. Per germline, CDR1 SGHTA and CDR2 FQGNSA. The ends lost 4 bases at V and 3 bases at J; junction bases unmatched: 5. The CDR3 spans 15 residues. The CDR3 DNA sequence: TGTGCCAGCAGCTCCGGCGGGACAGGCAAAAACATTCAGTACTTC. Encoded protein: CASSSGGTGKNIQYF.

The chain joins TRBV7-2 to TRBJ1-1; D may be TRBD1 (5 bases). Germline CDR1 and CDR2: SGHTA and FQGNSA. V lost 5 bases and J lost 1, with 11 bases in between. CDR3 length: 14 residues. CDR3 bases: TGTGCCAGCAGCCGGGGGGAGGCGAACACTGAAGCTTTCTTT. Translation gives CASSRGEANTEAFF.

The rearrangement joins TRBV28 to TRBJ1-2; possibly TRBD1 for D (6 bases). The CDR3 has 15 residues. Trimming shortened V by 7 bases and J by 4 bases, and 19 bases separated the two germline ends. Germline assignment: CDR1 MDHEN and CDR2 SYDVKM. The CDR3 DNA is TGTGCCAGCAACAAAGGGGGGGGCCTTGGCTATGGCTACACCTTC. This gives the protein CASNKGGGLGYGYTF.

A note on this clone: The germline gene is not matched at one end of the junction; a read error may be the cause. Written as DNA, the CDR3 is TGTGCCAGTAGTATAGAACAGGGCCTCACGGGAAAAACTGTTTTT. Translated: CASSIEQGLTGKTVF. J is TRBJ1-4 and V is TRBV19; tentatively, D is TRBD1 (6 bases). Germline values: CDR1 LNHDA, CDR2 SQIVND (reference sequence). The CDR3 contains 15 residues.